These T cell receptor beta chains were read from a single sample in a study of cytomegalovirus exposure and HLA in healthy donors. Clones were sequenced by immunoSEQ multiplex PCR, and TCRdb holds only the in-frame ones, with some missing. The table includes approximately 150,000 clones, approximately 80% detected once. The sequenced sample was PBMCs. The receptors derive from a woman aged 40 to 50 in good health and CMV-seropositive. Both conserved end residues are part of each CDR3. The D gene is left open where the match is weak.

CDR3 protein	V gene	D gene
CTSSQSGEITDTQYF	TRBV1	-
CASTQDRAGNTIYF	TRBV2	TRBD1
CASSPIGGDEQYF	TRBV18	-
CASSKVYRVNEQYF	TRBV21-1	-
CASSVRDSQQYF	TRBV9	-
CASSSRTGNGGETQYF	TRBV19	TRBD1
CASSALTGQETQYF	TRBV2	TRBD1
CASSTGEGGYTF	TRBV5-1	-
CASSRIQGGSGANVLTF	TRBV7-2	TRBD1
CASSLVRTSGDNEQFF	TRBV5-4	TRBD2
CASSVGSSGSNEQFF	TRBV9	TRBD2
CASSPYLTSGNTDTQYF	TRBV27	TRBD2
CASSLSPGLTYEQYF	TRBV27	-
CAISERASGSMETQYF	TRBV10-3	TRBD2
CASSLAGSISGNTIYF	TRBV5-4	-
CASSSGLAGGPRQYF	TRBV27	TRBD2
CASSRREVADTQYF	TRBV2	TRBD2
CAWSRKGLASYEQYF	TRBV30	TRBD2
CASSYSSVGQAYGYTF	TRBV6-5	TRBD1
CASSSVGAGPREQYF	TRBV5-1	-
CASSLEKSVASGRTNEQFF	TRBV11-2	TRBD2
CASSLEGSGSYEQYF	TRBV28	TRBD2
CASTHQGGANVLTF	TRBV11-2	-
CASSPGTALIYEQYF	TRBV6-1	TRBD1
CASSLGLAGYTASTDTQYF	TRBV5-1	TRBD2
CASSAPTGNPEAFF	TRBV18	-
CASSQGLSPPEQFF	TRBV4-1	-
CASSISPGYEQYF	TRBV19	-
CASRRVIATNEKLFF	TRBV7-8	-
CASRRGRTNIYTDTQYF	TRBV27	-
CASSWASSQETQYF	TRBV5-1	-
CASSPGQTGNTIYF	TRBV18	-
CASSSRVGANVLTF	TRBV27	-
CASSLYRGLGSPLHF	TRBV11-2	TRBD1
CASSLRSYGYTF	TRBV28	-
CASSLSPGQGHEQYF	TRBV27	TRBD1
CASSLAEGGGLQETQYF	TRBV5-1	-
CASSPRGQPQHF	TRBV5-6	-
CASSFTLVPTWETQYF	TRBV7-2	-
CASSARERGGNTGELFF	TRBV5-4	TRBD2
CASSRQAPYEQYF	TRBV2	-